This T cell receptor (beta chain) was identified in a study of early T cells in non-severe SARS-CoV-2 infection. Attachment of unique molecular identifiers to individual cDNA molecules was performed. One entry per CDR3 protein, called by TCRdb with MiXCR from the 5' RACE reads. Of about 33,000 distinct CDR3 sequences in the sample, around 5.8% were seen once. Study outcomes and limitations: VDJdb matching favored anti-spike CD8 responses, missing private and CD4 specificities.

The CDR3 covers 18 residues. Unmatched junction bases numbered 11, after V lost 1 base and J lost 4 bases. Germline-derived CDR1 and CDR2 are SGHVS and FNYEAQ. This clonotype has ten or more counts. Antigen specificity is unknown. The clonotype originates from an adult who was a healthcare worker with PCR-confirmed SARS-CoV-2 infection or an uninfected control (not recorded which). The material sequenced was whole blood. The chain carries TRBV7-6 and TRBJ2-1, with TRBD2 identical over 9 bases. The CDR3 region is CASSLEPPGTSSYNEQFF. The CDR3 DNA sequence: TGTGCCAGCAGCTTAGAACCACCCGGGACTAGCTCTTACAATGAGCAGTTCTTC.